Listed here are 23 T cell receptor beta chains from one sample, sequenced in a study of blood T cell repertoires in COVID-19. Here immunoSEQ multiplex PCR was the method, and the copy in TCRdb shows in-frame clones only, minus some. The table includes a few hundred thousand clones, over 75% detected once. The sample was peripheral blood. The receptor set was obtained from a woman aged 45-65 years with acute or convalescent COVID-19.

The chain employs TRBV27 and TRBJ2-5; TRBD2 agrees at 11 bases. Germline values: CDR1 MNHEY, CDR2 SMNVEV (reference sequence). CDR3 length: 16 amino acids. The ends lost 2 bases at V and 5 bases at J; junction bases unmatched: 7. DNA for the CDR3: TGTGCCAGCAGTTTACTTACTAGCGGGAGTTTGGAGACCCAGTACTTC. It yields the protein CASSLLTSGSLETQYF.

This clone was observed once. This chain uses TRBV4-2 with TRBJ2-1; 14 bases match TRBD2. Germline CDR1 is LGHNA and CDR2 is YNFKEQ. V shed 4 bases, J shed 6 bases, and the junction held 5 bases outside the gene matches. CDR3 length equals 16 residues. Here the CDR3 DNA reads TGTGCCAGCAGCCGACCCGGGACTAGCGGGAGCAATGAGCAGTTCTTC. Translation gives CASSRPGTSGSNEQFF.

V and J are TRBV28 and TRBJ1-1; D remains unclear. Germline values: CDR1 MDHEN, CDR2 SYDVKM. V was clipped by 7 bases and J by 2 bases, with 5 bases between them. The CDR3 is 11 residues long. CDR3 protein: CASTSNTEAFF. CDR3 coding DNA: TGTGCCAGCACTTCCAACACTGAAGCTTTCTTT.

In its sample, this clone was seen once. This chain uses TRBV9 with TRBJ1-4; 9 bases are a match to TRBD1. CDR1 and CDR2 (germline): SGDLS, YYNGEE. Germline trimming cut 3 bases from V and 8 bases from J; bases unmatched to any gene: 8. There are 15 residues in the CDR3. DNA of the CDR3: TGTGCCAGCAGCGGAACAGGGGGCGCTTACGAAAAACTGTTTTTT. Residues: CASSGTGGAYEKLFF.

The count of this clone is one. CDR3 nucleotides: TGTGCCTGGAGTGATCCAGGGGGAACTAATGAAAAACTGTTTTTT. It codes for CAWSDPGGTNEKLFF. The J gene is TRBJ1-4, the V gene TRBV30; 7 positions match TRBD1. Germline V gene lookup returns CDR1 GTSNPN and CDR2 SVGIG (reference sequence). Germline trimming cut 1 base from V and 1 base from J; bases unmatched to any gene: 3. The CDR3 covers 15 residues.

The chain combines TRBV28 with TRBJ1-5, with D possibly matching TRBD1 (6 bases). Trimming took 3 bases from V and 0 from J, leaving 9 bases between them. Germline lookup yields CDR1 MDHEN and CDR2 SYDVKM. This CDR3 has 15 amino acids. CDR3 loop: CASSFGQPSNQPQHF. Written as DNA, the CDR3 is TGTGCCAGCAGTTTTGGACAGCCTAGCAATCAGCCCCAGCATTTT. Complete variable domain (other parts from reference TRBV28 and TRBJ1-5): DVKVTQSSRYLVKRTGEKVFLECVQDMDHENMFWYRQDPGLGLRLIYFSYDVKMKEKGDIPEGYSVSREKKERFSLILESASTNQTSMYLCASSFGQPSNQPQHFGDGTRLSIL.

This clone was counted only a few times. The J gene is TRBJ2-7, the V gene TRBV5-1; D is undetermined. The CDR3 consists of 13 residues. Trimming pared 4 bases from V and 2 bases from J, leaving 10 bases between. CDR1 and CDR2 (germline): SGHRS, YFSETQ. Here the CDR3 DNA reads TGCGCCAGCAGCCCGCGGCGGCCCTACGAGCAGTACTTC. It is translated as CASSPRRPYEQYF.

CDR3 in DNA: TGTGCCAGCAGTCCGCGAGGAGGGGATTACACCTTC. This sequence encodes CASSPRGGDYTF. The V call is TRBV6-5, the J call TRBJ1-2, with D perhaps TRBD1 (5 bases). Germline V gene sequence: CDR1 MNHEY, CDR2 SVGAGI. V was cut by 5 bases and J by 11 bases, with 15 bases left in between. The length of the CDR3 is 12 residues.

This chain connects TRBV4-3 to TRBJ2-5; unclear D gene. Trimming stripped 1 base from V and 1 base from J, with 13 bases between. CDR3 length equals 16 residues. The V gene's germline CDR1 is LGHNA and CDR2 YSLEER. The CDR3 spells CASSQAGHSLQETQYF. The CDR3 coding sequence is TGCGCCAGCAGCCAAGCCGGCCACAGCCTCCAAGAGACCCAGTACTTC.

This chain links TRBV5-6 with TRBJ1-2; 7 positions agree with TRBD1. Looked up from germline, CDR1 is SGHDT and CDR2 is YYEEEE. The CDR3 totals 14 residues. V was clipped by 4 bases and J by 4 bases; unmatched bases: 7. CDR3 loop: CASSRDSIIYGYTF. Here the CDR3 DNA reads TGTGCCAGCAGCCGGGACAGTATTATCTATGGCTACACCTTC.

CDR3 bases: TGCGCCAGCAGCCAAGGCCCAGCGGGAGCCGAGTACAATGAGCAGTTCTTC. Residues: CASSQGPAGAEYNEQFF. This rearrangement joins TRBV4-3 to TRBJ2-1, with 8 bases lining up with TRBD2. The CDR3 contains 17 residues. V was clipped by 1 base and J by 4 bases; unmatched bases: 9. Germline values: CDR1 LGHNA, CDR2 YSLEER.

The chain links TRBV7-3 to TRBJ1-6; perhaps TRBD1 as D (5 bases). V was shortened by 3 bases and J by 9 bases, with 12 bases between the two germline ends. The CDR3 extends over 14 amino acids. Germline V lookup: CDR1 SGHTA, CDR2 FQGTGA. CDR3 sequence (DNA): TGTGCCAGCAGCTTCAGGGCAGCGGGTTCACCCCTCCACTTT. Amino acids: CASSFRAAGSPLHF.

The chain couples TRBV11-2 to TRBJ2-7; 8 nucleotides agree with TRBD1. CDR3 length: 15 residues. CDR1 is SGHAT and CDR2 is FQNNGV in the germline V gene. Germline trimming cut 1 base from V and 1 base from J; bases unmatched to any gene: 3. In DNA, the CDR3 is TGTGCCAGCAGCTTAGCCTGGGACAGGTCCTACGAGCAGTACTTC. This translates into CASSLAWDRSYEQYF.

The rearrangement links TRBV6-1 to TRBJ2-1, with 8 bases identical to TRBD1. From germline, CDR1 is MNHNS and CDR2 SASEGT. The CDR3 runs 14 residues. V was clipped by 3 bases and J by 2 bases; unmatched bases: 0. The CDR3 is CASSDRGPYNEQFF. CDR3 nucleotides: TGTGCCAGCAGTGACAGGGGGCCCTACAATGAGCAGTTCTTC.

Comment on this clone: Other nucleotide sequences from this sample produce the same CDR3. V usage is TRBV5-1 and J usage is TRBJ1-3; 7 bases map to TRBD1. With 3 bases clipped from V and 2 bases from J, the junction kept 2 bases outside the gene matches. Looked up from germline, CDR1 is SGHRS and CDR2 is YFSETQ. This CDR3 is built from 14 residues. This chain's CDR3 is CASSSGTAGNTIYF. In nucleotides, the CDR3 is TGCGCCAGCAGCTCGGGGACAGCTGGAAACACCATATATTTT.

V and J are TRBV28 and TRBJ1-2; TRBD1 is a possible D gene (6 bases). Trimming removed 6 bases from V and 8 bases from J, with 16 bases in between. The CDR3 length is 13 residues. Germline V gene data show CDR1 as MDHEN and CDR2 as SYDVKM. The CDR3 DNA reads as TGTGCCAGCAGCCAATCAGGGGAGCGGGGCTACACCTTC. Amino acid sequence: CASSQSGERGYTF.

This chain joins TRBV6-2 or TRBV6-3 and TRBJ2-4, with D possibly matching TRBD1 (6 bases). The CDR3 has 16 residues. With 5 bases removed from V and 0 bases from J, the gap between germline ends came to 14 bases. Per the germline V gene, CDR1 is MNHEY and CDR2 is SVGEGT. CDR3 sequence: CASSGQGRLAKNIQYF. The CDR3, as DNA: TGTGCCAGCAGTGGCCAGGGGCGACTAGCCAAAAACATTCAGTACTTC.

The chain combines TRBV29-1 with TRBJ2-2, with a possible D match to TRBD1 (5 bases). Germline V CDR1 and CDR2: SQVTM, ANQGSEA. This CDR3 spans 14 amino acids. The germline V and J ends were trimmed by 8 bases and 2 bases, with 15 bases remaining between them. CDR3 nucleotide sequence: TGCAGCTCAACAGGATCCACTAACACCGGGGAGCTGTTTTTT. Translating it yields CSSTGSTNTGELFF.

CDR3 nucleotide sequence: TGTGCCACCCGTCCGGGAAGCGGGACGTCCTACGAGCAGTACTTC. Translating it yields CATRPGSGTSYEQYF. The rearrangement joins TRBV10-3 to TRBJ2-7, with TRBD2 matching 7 bases. The V gene end was trimmed by 10 bases and the J gene end by 1 base; junction bases not matched to a gene: 13. Germline CDR1 ENHRY, CDR2 SYGVKD. The CDR3 is 15 residues long.

The chain recombines TRBV5-1 with TRBJ1-5, with D maybe TRBD1 (5 bases). The germline gives CDR1 SGHRS, CDR2 YFSETQ. The V end lost 2 bases, the J end lost 0 bases, and 9 bases lay between the germline ends. This CDR3 is built from 15 residues. In DNA, the CDR3 is TGCGCCAGCAGCTTTTCAGGGAATAGCAATCAGCCCCAGCATTTT. It yields the protein CASSFSGNSNQPQHF.

V gene TRBV7-2 combines with J gene TRBJ1-2; D may be TRBD1 (6 bases). The V gene's germline CDR1 is SGHTA and CDR2 FQGNSA. The CDR3 has 16 residues. Trimming took 2 bases from V and 4 from J, leaving 17 bases between them. This chain's CDR3 is CASSLNFGQGSYGYTF. In nucleotides, the CDR3 is TGTGCCAGCAGCTTAAATTTCGGGCAGGGGAGCTATGGCTACACCTTC.

The chain couples TRBV3-1 (or the pseudogene TRBV3-2) to TRBJ1-6; 7 bases agree with TRBD1. The CDR3 is 13 amino acids. The V segment lost 4 bases and the J segment 6 bases; nucleotides outside the gene matches: 0. Germline V lookup: CDR1 LGHDT, CDR2 YNNKEL (reference sequence). CDR3 bases: TGTGCCAGCAGCCGACAGGGTAATTCACCCCTCCACTTT. Protein sequence: CASSRQGNSPLHF.

In DNA, the CDR3 is TGTGCCAGTAGCCCCGCGGGGAGCGGGAGGAGATACGAGCAGTACTTC. Translation: CASSPAGSGRRYEQYF. The rearrangement links TRBV19 to TRBJ2-7; 9 bases agree with TRBD2. With 6 bases clipped from V and 4 bases from J, the junction kept 13 bases outside the gene matches. The CDR3 extends over 16 amino acids. Germline V lookup: CDR1 LNHDA, CDR2 SQIVND (reference sequence).